The sequence of this TCR beta chain was determined in a study of post-analysis software for immune sequencing data (dated by TCRdb to between 2014 and 2016). For context, the study as a whole: The recorded disease courses included relapsing-remitting, secondary progressive and progressive-relapsing multiple sclerosis, and some patients had no subtype annotation. The patient repertoires were set against 10 or so previously published healthy control repertoires from donors whose ages ranged from 6 to 25 years. A subset of samples was prepared in parallel using single-end sample barcoding, then pooled and co-amplified after Illumina adapter ligation.

V gives up 4 bases and J gives up 4 bases, and the segment between their germline ends measures 17 bases. CDR1 and CDR2, looked up from the germline V gene, are MGHRA and YSYEKL. The CDR3 numbers 15 residues from cysteine through phenylalanine. The read is trimmed to its CDR3 DNA, 45 bases read in frame from base 1. For this clonotype: Its antigen is still unknown. It has no much larger one-base neighbor in the sample; base qualities were not kept.

To demonstrate the VDJtools post-analysis software, the study profiled TCR beta repertoires from the peripheral blood of around 13 young patients with multiple sclerosis. The patients with multiple sclerosis were children and adolescents between about 6 and 17 years of age. On the study overall, not on this receptor specifically: The control group was slightly older than the multiple sclerosis patient group. Multiple sclerosis patients had significantly lower normalized Chao1 diversity than controls, a result that suggests substantial peripheral T-cell clonal expansion. About 5 TRBV segments, including TRBV5-6, TRBV5-1 and TRBV20-1, were significantly more frequent in patients than controls. When samples were clustered directly using the F measure, samples prepared in the same batch co-clustered strongly, which prompted a batch-effect correction.

The method was PCR. TCRdb records Illumina HiSeq 2500 as the sequencer. Unique molecular identifiers were incorporated into TCR beta cDNA libraries to reduce PCR and sequencing biases. Roughly 0.5 million cDNA molecules were obtained per 1 to 10 million input T cells, so each molecule approximated one T cell. The patient libraries were prepared and sequenced using the same protocol as the earlier healthy control dataset. Samples belonging to the same batch were prepared together, multiplexed and sequenced on a shared HiSeq lane. The original pipeline was this. MIGEC handled the raw barcoded reads, throwing out single-read molecular identifier groups before consensus assembly and CDR3 extraction. Clonotype tables were post-analysed with VDJtools, normalizing diversity by down-sampling all datasets to the smallest sample size. To correct batch-related cross-sample contamination, repertoire overlap clustering matched CDR3 amino acid sequences but not nucleotide sequences. TCRdb itself trimmed the public reads at Q25 with fastp, ran MiXCR and retained productive beta chains. Entries are consolidated by CDR3 protein sequence, retaining the most common genes and DNA. The V and J calls here are based on TCRdb, not the publication. Present in this sample are more than 450,000 distinct CDR3 sequences, around 40% of which were seen just once. 1.5% to 2% of the sample is taken by the ten largest.

The chain is made from TRBV4-1 and TRBJ2-7; the D gene is perhaps TRBD2, on 5 matching bases. This receptor was obtained from a girl aged 5 to 17 with multiple sclerosis. The sample taken for sequencing was blood. CDR3 reads: CASSRVTGTGYEQYF. The DNA reads TGCGCCAGCAGCCGAGTAACGGGCACGGGGTACGAGCAGTACTTC.